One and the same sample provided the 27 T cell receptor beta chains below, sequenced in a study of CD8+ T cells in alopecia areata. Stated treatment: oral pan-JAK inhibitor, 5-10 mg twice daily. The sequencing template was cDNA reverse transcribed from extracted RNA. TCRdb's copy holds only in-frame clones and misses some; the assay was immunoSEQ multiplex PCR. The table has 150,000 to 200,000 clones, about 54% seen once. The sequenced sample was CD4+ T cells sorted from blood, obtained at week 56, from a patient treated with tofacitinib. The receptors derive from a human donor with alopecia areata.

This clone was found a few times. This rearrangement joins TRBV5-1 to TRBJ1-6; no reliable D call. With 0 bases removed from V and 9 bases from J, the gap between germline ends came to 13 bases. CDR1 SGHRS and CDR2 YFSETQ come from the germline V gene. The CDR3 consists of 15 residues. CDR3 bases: TGCGCCAGCAGCTTGGTAGGGAAAAGGGCTTCACCCCTCCACTTT. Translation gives CASSLVGKRASPLHF.

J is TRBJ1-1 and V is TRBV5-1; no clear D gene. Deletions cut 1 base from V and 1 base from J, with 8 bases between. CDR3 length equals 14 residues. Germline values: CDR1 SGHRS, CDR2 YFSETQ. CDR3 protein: CASSLTVANTEAFF. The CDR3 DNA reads TGCGCCAGCAGCTTGACAGTTGCGAACACTGAAGCTTTCTTT.

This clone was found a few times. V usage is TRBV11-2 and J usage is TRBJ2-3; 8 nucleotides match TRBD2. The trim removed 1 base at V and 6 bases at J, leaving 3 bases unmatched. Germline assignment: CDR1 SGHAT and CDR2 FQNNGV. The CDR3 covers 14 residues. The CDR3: CASSLVSGGDTQYF. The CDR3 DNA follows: TGTGCCAGCAGCTTAGTGTCGGGGGGGGATACGCAGTATTTT.

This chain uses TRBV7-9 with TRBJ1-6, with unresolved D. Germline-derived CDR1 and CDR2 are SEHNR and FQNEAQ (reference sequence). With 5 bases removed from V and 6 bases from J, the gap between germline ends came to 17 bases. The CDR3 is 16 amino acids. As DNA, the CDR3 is TGTGCCAGCAGCGCATCGAACGGACTTACTAATTCACCCCTCCACTTT. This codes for CASSASNGLTNSPLHF.

CDR3 sequence reads: CASSVRTGGYGYTF. The CDR3 DNA reads as TGTGCCAGCAGTGTCCGTACGGGAGGATATGGCTACACCTTC. This chain connects TRBV2 to TRBJ1-2, with D unresolved. CDR3 length: 14 amino acids. Germline V lookup: CDR1 SNHLY, CDR2 FYNNEI. V lost 4 bases, J lost 5 bases, and 14 bases lay in between.

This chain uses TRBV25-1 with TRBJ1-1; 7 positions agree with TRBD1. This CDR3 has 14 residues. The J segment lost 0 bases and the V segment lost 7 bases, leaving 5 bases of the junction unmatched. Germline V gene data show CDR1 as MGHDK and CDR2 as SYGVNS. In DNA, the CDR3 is TGTGCCAGCAATGGGGGACAGTTGAACACTGAAGCTTTCTTT. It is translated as CASNGGQLNTEAFF.

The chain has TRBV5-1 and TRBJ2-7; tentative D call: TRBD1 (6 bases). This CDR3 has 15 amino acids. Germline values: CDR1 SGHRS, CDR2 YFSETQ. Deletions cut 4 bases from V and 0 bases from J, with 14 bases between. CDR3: CASSEGQRLSYEQYF. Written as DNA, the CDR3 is TGCGCCAGCAGCGAAGGACAGAGACTCTCCTACGAGCAGTACTTC.

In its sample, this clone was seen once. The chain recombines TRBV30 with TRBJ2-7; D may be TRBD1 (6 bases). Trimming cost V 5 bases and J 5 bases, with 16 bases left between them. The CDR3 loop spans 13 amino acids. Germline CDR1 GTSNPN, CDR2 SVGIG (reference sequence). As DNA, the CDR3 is TGTGCCTGGGGAGCACAGGGTTTCAACGAGCAGTACTTC. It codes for CAWGAQGFNEQYF.

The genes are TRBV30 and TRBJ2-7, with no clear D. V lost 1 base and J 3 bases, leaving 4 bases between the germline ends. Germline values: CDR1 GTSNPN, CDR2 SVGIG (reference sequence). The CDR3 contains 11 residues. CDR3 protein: CAWSAFYEQYF. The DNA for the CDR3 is TGTGCCTGGAGTGCGTTCTACGAGCAGTACTTC.

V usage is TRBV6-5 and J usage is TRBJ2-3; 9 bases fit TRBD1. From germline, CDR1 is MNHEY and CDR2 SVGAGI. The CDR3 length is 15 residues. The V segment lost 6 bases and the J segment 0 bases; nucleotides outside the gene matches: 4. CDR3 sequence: CASSLDRGSTDTQYF. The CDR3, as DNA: TGTGCCAGCAGCCTCGACAGGGGGAGCACAGATACGCAGTATTTT.

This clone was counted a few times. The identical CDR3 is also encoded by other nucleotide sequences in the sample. In DNA, the CDR3 is TGTGCCTGGAGTGTCAGGGGCAATCAGCCCCAGCATTTT. Translating gives CAWSVRGNQPQHF. This rearrangement joins TRBV30 to TRBJ1-5, with D perhaps TRBD1 (5 bases). V lost 0 bases and J lost 2, with 5 bases in between. This CDR3 spans 13 amino acids. Per the germline V gene, CDR1 is GTSNPN and CDR2 is SVGIG (reference sequence).

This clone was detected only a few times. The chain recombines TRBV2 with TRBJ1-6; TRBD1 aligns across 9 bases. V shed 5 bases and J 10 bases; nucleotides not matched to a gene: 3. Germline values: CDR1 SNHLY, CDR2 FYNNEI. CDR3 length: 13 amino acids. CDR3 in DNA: TGTGCCAGCAGTAGGGACAGGGTCTCACCCCTCCACTTT. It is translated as CASSRDRVSPLHF.

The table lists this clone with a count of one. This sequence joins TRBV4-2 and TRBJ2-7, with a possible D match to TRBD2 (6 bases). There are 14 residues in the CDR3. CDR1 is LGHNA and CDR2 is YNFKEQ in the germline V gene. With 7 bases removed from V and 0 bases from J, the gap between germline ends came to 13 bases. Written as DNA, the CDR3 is TGTGCCAGCAACGGACGGGGGTTCTCCTACGAGCAGTACTTC. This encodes CASNGRGFSYEQYF.

As DNA, the CDR3 is TGTGCCAGCAGTCGTCGGGACAGGAGCTCCTACGAGCAGTACTTC. Translation gives CASSRRDRSSYEQYF. V gene TRBV6-5 combines with J gene TRBJ2-7; 8 nucleotides align to TRBD1. Looked up from germline, CDR1 is MNHEY and CDR2 is SVGAGI. This CDR3 region has 15 residues. The junction had 6 bases not matched to a gene; V was cut back by 5 bases and J by 0 bases.

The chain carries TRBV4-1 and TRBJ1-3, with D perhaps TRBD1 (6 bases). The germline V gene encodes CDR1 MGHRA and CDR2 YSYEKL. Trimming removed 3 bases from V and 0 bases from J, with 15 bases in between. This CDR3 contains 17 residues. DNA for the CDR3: TGCGCCAGCAGCCACTCCGGGGGCAGGAGCTCTGGAAACACCATATATTTT. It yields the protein CASSHSGGRSSGNTIYF.

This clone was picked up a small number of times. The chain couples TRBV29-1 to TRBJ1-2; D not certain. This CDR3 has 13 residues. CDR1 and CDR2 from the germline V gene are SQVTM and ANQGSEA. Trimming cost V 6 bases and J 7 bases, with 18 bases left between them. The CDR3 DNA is TGCAGCGTCAACCGGGCCGGGGATGGTGGCTACACCTTC. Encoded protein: CSVNRAGDGGYTF.

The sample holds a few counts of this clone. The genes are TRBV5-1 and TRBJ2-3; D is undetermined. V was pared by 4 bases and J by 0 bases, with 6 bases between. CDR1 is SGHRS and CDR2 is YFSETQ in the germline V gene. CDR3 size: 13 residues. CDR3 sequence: CASSPPSTDTQYF. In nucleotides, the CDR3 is TGCGCCAGCAGCCCACCCAGCACAGATACGCAGTATTTT.

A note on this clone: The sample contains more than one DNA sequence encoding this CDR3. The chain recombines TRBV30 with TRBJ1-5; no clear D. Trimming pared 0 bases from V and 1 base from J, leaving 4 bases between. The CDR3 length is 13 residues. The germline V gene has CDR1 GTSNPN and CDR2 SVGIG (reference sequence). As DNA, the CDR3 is TGTGCCTGGAGTGTGGACAGCAATCAGCCCCAGCATTTT. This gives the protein CAWSVDSNQPQHF.

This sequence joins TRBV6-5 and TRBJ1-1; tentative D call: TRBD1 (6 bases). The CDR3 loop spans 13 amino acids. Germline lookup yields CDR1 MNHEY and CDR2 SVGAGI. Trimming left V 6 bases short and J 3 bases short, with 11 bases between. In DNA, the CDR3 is TGTGCCAGCAGCACGGACAGTTACACTGAAGCTTTCTTT. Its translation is CASSTDSYTEAFF.

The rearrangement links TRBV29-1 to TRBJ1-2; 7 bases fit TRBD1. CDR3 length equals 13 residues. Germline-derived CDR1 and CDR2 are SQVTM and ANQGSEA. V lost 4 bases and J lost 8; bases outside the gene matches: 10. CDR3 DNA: TGCAGCGTTGTCTCAGGGGGTTGGCGGGGCTACACCTTC. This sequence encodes CSVVSGGWRGYTF.

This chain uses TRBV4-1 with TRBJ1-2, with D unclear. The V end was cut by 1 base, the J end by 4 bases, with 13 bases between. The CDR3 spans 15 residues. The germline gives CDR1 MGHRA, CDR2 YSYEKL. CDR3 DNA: TGCGCCAGCAGCCAAGGGGCCCTGTCCCTCTATGGCTACACCTTC. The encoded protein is CASSQGALSLYGYTF.

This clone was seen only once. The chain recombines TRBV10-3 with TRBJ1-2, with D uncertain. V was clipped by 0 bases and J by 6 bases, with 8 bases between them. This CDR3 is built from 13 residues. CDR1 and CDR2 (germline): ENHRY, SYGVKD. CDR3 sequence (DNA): TGTGCCATCAGTGAGTCCGTGGGAAATGGCTACACCTTC. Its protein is CAISESVGNGYTF.

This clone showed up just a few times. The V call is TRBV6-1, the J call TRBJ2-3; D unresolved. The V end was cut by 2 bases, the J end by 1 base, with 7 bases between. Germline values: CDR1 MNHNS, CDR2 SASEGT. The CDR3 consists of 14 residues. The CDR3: CASSERAGTDTQYF. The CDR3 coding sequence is TGTGCCAGCAGTGAACGGGCAGGCACAGATACGCAGTATTTT.

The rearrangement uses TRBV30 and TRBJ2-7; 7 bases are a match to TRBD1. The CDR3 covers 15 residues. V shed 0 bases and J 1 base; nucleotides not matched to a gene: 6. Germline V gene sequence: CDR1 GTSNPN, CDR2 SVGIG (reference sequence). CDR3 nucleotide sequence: TGTGCCTGGAGTGTACTCGGGACAGTATCCTACGAGCAGTACTTC. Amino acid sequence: CAWSVLGTVSYEQYF.

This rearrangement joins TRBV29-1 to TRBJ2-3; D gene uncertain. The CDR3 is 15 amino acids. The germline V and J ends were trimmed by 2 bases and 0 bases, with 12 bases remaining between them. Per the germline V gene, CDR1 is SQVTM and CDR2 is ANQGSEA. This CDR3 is CSVEHLSSSTDTQYF. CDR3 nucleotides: TGCAGCGTTGAACACCTAAGTTCTAGCACAGATACGCAGTATTTT.

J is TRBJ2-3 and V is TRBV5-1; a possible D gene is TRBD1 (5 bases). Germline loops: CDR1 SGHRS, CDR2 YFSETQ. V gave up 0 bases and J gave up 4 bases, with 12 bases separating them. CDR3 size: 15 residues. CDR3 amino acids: CASSLAGQGPDTQYF. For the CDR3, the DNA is TGCGCCAGCAGCTTGGCGGGCCAGGGCCCAGATACGCAGTATTTT.

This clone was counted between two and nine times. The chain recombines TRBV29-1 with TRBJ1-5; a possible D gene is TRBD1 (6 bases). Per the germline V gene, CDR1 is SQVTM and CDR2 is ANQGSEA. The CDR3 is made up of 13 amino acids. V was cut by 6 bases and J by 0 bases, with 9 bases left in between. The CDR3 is CSVRQDSNQPQHF. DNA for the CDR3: TGCAGCGTCCGACAGGATAGCAATCAGCCCCAGCATTTT.